This is a list of T cell receptor beta chains from one sample in a study of PD-1 blockade in classical Hodgkin lymphoma. Using immunoSEQ multiplex PCR, the repertoire was profiled, and TCRdb retains in-frame clones only, with some absent. The sample has 15,000 to 20,000 clones; under 85% are singletons. The starting material was peripheral blood mononuclear cells (PBMCs), obtained at baseline. Source of these receptors: a human donor with classical Hodgkin lymphoma. Each CDR3 is given with its conserved first and last residue. A D gene is named only where the DNA matches it firmly. Where a row states a size, it is once, few, many or the class of an expanded clone; other rows omit it.

-	TRBJ2-5	-	TRBV29-1	CSVDDNQETQYF	TGCAGCGTTGATGACAACCAAGAGACCCAGTACTTC
-	TRBJ1-1	-	TRBV19	CASSIGTNTEAFF	TGTGCCAGTAGTATAGGGACAAACACTGAAGCTTTCTTT
-	TRBJ1-1	-	TRBV6-5	CASSYRQGLEAFF	TGTGCCAGCAGTTATCGGCAGGGCTTGGAAGCTTTCTTT
-	TRBJ1-6	few	TRBV30	CACSRSYNSPLHF	TGTGCCTGCTCCAGGTCCTATAATTCACCCCTCCACTTT
-	TRBJ2-7	-	TRBV18	CASSPSSYEQYF	TGTGCCAGCTCACCATCATCCTACGAGCAGTACTTC
-	TRBJ2-5	-	TRBV7-3	CASSLSPFPPQYF	TGTGCCAGCAGTCTTAGCCCTTTCCCGCCCCAGTACTTC
-	TRBJ2-5	-	TRBV7-8	CASSLEGGETQYF	TGTGCCAGCAGCTTAGAAGGTGGAGAGACCCAGTACTTC
-	TRBJ2-6	few	TRBV7-2	CASSLAAGVGANVLTF	TGTGCCAGCAGCTTAGCTGCAGGGGTTGGGGCCAACGTCCTGACTTTC
-	TRBJ1-2	once	TRBV6-5	CASSSPGAGNYGYTF	TGTGCCAGCAGCTCCCCGGGCGCTGGCAACTATGGCTACACCTTC
-	TRBJ1-2	-	TRBV2	CASSADGLSPLSGGYTF	TGTGCCAGCAGCGCTGATGGGCTGTCACCTTTGTCGGGTGGCTACACCTTC
-	TRBJ2-2	once	TRBV27	CASSFLLGLNTGELFF	TGTGCCAGCAGTTTTTTACTAGGGCTCAACACCGGGGAGCTGTTTTTT
TRBD1	TRBJ1-2	-	TRBV27	CASSTTGGRNYGYTF	TGTGCCAGCAGTACCACAGGGGGCAGGAACTATGGCTACACCTTC
-	TRBJ2-3	-	TRBV13	CASSLEDTGPDTQYF	TGTGCCAGCAGCTTGGAAGACACAGGCCCAGATACGCAGTATTTT
-	TRBJ1-3	-	TRBV9	CASSAFGLAGNTIYF	TGTGCCAGCAGCGCATTTGGTCTCGCTGGAAACACCATATATTTT
-	TRBJ1-1	-	TRBV11-1	CASSLVPGIDTEAFF	TGTGCCAGCAGCTTAGTGCCAGGGATAGACACTGAAGCTTTCTTT
-	TRBJ1-2	-	TRBV30	CAWSLMGYGYTF	TGTGCCTGGTCCCTGATGGGGTACGGCTACACCTTC
-	TRBJ2-5	-	TRBV10-1	CASSGADRLNPQETQYF	TGCGCCAGCAGTGGGGCGGACAGATTAAACCCCCAAGAGACCCAGTACTTC
TRBD1	TRBJ1-5	-	TRBV2	CASSAPARGQGDQPQHF	TGTGCCAGCAGTGCTCCAGCACGGGGACAGGGGGATCAGCCCCAGCATTTT
-	TRBJ1-1	-	TRBV6-6	CASSLGTNTEAFF	TGTGCCAGCAGTTTAGGGACGAACACTGAAGCTTTCTTT
-	TRBJ2-7	-	TRBV7-9	CASTAPTNPGGRSYEQYF	TGTGCCAGCACCGCCCCCACAAATCCGGGGGGCCGTTCCTACGAGCAGTACTTC
-	TRBJ1-6	-	TRBV18	CASSPGGSNSPLHF	TGTGCCAGCTCACCAGGCGGGTCTAATTCACCCCTCCACTTT
TRBD2	TRBJ2-7	-	TRBV27	CASSEGAGGDYEQYF	TGTGCCAGCAGCGAAGGTGCGGGGGGAGACTACGAGCAGTACTTC